These T cell receptor beta chains were read from a single sample in a study of blood T cell repertoires in COVID-19. Sequenced by immunoSEQ multiplex PCR; TCRdb stores in-frame clones only, minus some. This repertoire shows 150,000 to 200,000 clones, 70% to 90% found once; its top ten account for less than 3.5%. What was sequenced was peripheral blood. The receptors originated from a woman in her 30s with active or convalescent COVID-19. Each CDR3 is given with its conserved first and last residue. D genes are given only for firm matches. Rows give clone size only sometimes, using once, few, many, or a class for an expanded clone.

V gene	J gene	clone size	D gene	CDR3 DNA	CDR3 protein
TRBV11-3	TRBJ1-2	once	-	TGTGCCAGCAGCCGAGCTTTCTATGGCTACACCTTC	CASSRAFYGYTF
TRBV5-1	TRBJ2-7	-	TRBD2	TGCGCCAGCAGCACCGGGACTAGCGGGTACTCCTACGAGCAGTACTTC	CASSTGTSGYSYEQYF
TRBV19	TRBJ1-1	-	-	TGTGCCAGTAGTTCCACGGGGGGGGTTGACACTGAAGCTTTCTTT	CASSSTGGVDTEAFF
TRBV19	TRBJ2-2	-	-	TGTGCCAGTAGTATAGGATGGCAGTCCGGGGAGCTGTTTTTT	CASSIGWQSGELFF
TRBV5-4	TRBJ1-6	-	TRBD1	TGTGCCAGCAGCTTGGGACAGGGGGAGAATTCACCCCTCCACTTT	CASSLGQGENSPLHF
TRBV27	TRBJ2-3	-	-	TGTGCCAGCAGTTTACGCAGGGGGGTTAGGGCAGATACGCAGTATTTT	CASSLRRGVRADTQYF
TRBV2	TRBJ2-7	-	-	TGTGCCAGCTCCACTCAAACAGGACCCTACGAGCAGTACTTC	CASSTQTGPYEQYF
TRBV5-6	TRBJ1-3	-	TRBD1	TGTGCCAGCAGTAGGGACAGAAGCTCTGGAAACACCATATATTTT	CASSRDRSSGNTIYF
TRBV28	TRBJ1-1	few	TRBD1	TGTGCCAGCAGTTTTGCGCCGGGACAGCTAAACACTGAAGCTTTCTTT	CASSFAPGQLNTEAFF
TRBV28	TRBJ1-5	-	-	TGTGCCAGCATCCTTACCGAGGGCGCGGGTCAGCCCCAGCATTTT	CASILTEGAGQPQHF
TRBV27	TRBJ1-1	-	TRBD1	TGTGCCAGCAGTCCGACAGGGGTCACTGAAGCTTTCTTT	CASSPTGVTEAFF
TRBV2	TRBJ2-1	-	TRBD1	TGTGCCAGCAGAACCCACGGGACAGGACCTTACAATGAGCAGTTCTTC	CASRTHGTGPYNEQFF
TRBV5-6	TRBJ1-3	once	-	TGTGCCAGCAGCTTACTCCGGACACCCGGAAACACCATATATTTT	CASSLLRTPGNTIYF